This T cell receptor beta chain was captured in a study of T cells in Graves' hyperthyroidism and ophthalmopathy. With 2 bases clipped from V and 2 bases from J, the junction kept 4 bases outside the gene matches. Germline V CDR1 and CDR2: MNHNY, SVGAGI (reference sequence). The CDR3 runs to 16 residues. RNA transcripts were the template for amplifying TCR beta CDR3 regions. With the HTBI primer set, the TCR CDR3 went through a first round of RT-PCR. TCRdb used MiXCR to reprocess the multiplex PCR reads, holding one entry per CDR3 protein. Here the sample spans 310,000 or so distinct CDR3 sequences, about a sixth being singletons. This clonotype was recorded many times.

The TCR originated in a woman aged 55-69 years with Graves' ophthalmopathy. The sequencing sample was made of blood. This chain connects TRBV6-6 to TRBJ1-1; TRBD1 matches at 11 bases. The CDR3 protein is CASSYLGQGANTEAFF. The CDR3 bases are TGTGCCAGCAGTTACCTTGGACAGGGGGCAAACACTGAAGCTTTCTTT.